These 19 T cell receptor beta chains share one sample of origin, sequenced in a study of CD8 T cells in Susac syndrome. An amount of RNA that ranged from roughly 0.5 to 1 ug was reverse transcribed with random hexamers. A single record per CDR3 protein comes from TCRdb applying MiXCR to the immunoSEQ multiplex PCR reads. The table includes about 140,000 distinct CDR3 sequences, 95% detected once. The specimen sequenced was CD4+ T cells from PBMCs. Receptors originate from a human donor with Susac syndrome.

The chain employs TRBV20-1 and TRBJ1-2, with D perhaps TRBD1 (5 bases). Trimming removed 3 bases from V and 8 bases from J, with 22 bases in between. The CDR3 extends over 15 amino acids. In germline, CDR1 is DFQATT, CDR2 SNEGSKA (reference sequence). CDR3 nucleotide sequence: TGCAGTGCTAGGGACTACCGGGACCGCGACCGCGGCTACACCTTC. Protein: CSARDYRDRDRGYTF.

This clonotype was counted a single time. The rearrangement links TRBV5-1 to TRBJ2-1, with D possibly being TRBD1 or TRBD2 (5 bases each). Germline loops: CDR1 SGHRS, CDR2 YFSETQ. V was pared by 5 bases and J by 4 bases, with 16 bases between. The CDR3 is made up of 15 amino acids. Here the CDR3 reads CASRSPGRIYNEQFF. The CDR3 DNA sequence: TGCGCCAGCAGGAGCCCGGGACGGATTTACAATGAGCAGTTCTTC.

The rearrangement links TRBV5-1 to TRBJ1-2; D remains unclear. Germline V gene sequence: CDR1 SGHRS, CDR2 YFSETQ. This CDR3 has 14 residues. V gave up 0 bases and J gave up 5 bases, with 11 bases separating them. CDR3 coding DNA: TGCGCCAGCAGCTTGGAGGGCAGAAGGTATGGCTACACCTTC. Its protein product is CASSLEGRRYGYTF.

This chain connects TRBV20-1 to TRBJ2-1, with 8 bases fitting TRBD2. With 3 bases clipped from V and 2 bases from J, the junction kept 9 bases outside the gene matches. The CDR3 has 16 amino acids. Per the germline V gene, CDR1 is DFQATT and CDR2 is SNEGSKA (reference sequence). The CDR3 sequence is CSASTYGRAAYNEQFF. The CDR3 coding sequence is TGCAGTGCTAGTACCTACGGGAGGGCGGCCTACAATGAGCAGTTCTTC.

The chain joins TRBV15 to TRBJ1-1; D remains ambiguous. V was pared by 3 bases and J by 2 bases, with 10 bases between. The CDR3 consists of 14 residues. CDR1 is LNHNV, CDR2 YYDKDF, per germline (reference sequence). CDR3 DNA sequence: TGTGCCACCAGCAGGGACCTGGGTAACACTGAAGCTTTCTTT. It translates to CATSRDLGNTEAFF.

This clonotype appeared once. The chain combines TRBV7-9 with TRBJ1-5, with D unclear. Trimming removed 7 bases at V and 3 bases at J, with 7 bases between. There are 12 residues in the CDR3. Germline CDR1 and CDR2: SEHNR and FQNEAQ (reference sequence). The CDR3 reads CASMRDNQPQHF. The CDR3 DNA is TGTGCCAGCATGAGGGACAATCAGCCCCAGCATTTT.

The rearrangement uses TRBV7-9 and TRBJ2-1, with D possibly TRBD2 on 6 matching bases. This CDR3 has 13 residues. V lost 0 bases and J lost 9, with 9 bases in between. CDR1 and CDR2 (germline): SEHNR, FQNEAQ (reference sequence). The CDR3 DNA sequence: TGTGCCAGCAGCTTAGCGGTGGGGGGTGAGCAGTTCTTC. It is translated as CASSLAVGGEQFF.

The chain joins TRBV7-2 to TRBJ1-1; no clear D gene. This CDR3 contains 13 residues. V gave up 5 bases and J gave up 1 base, with 8 bases separating them. The germline CDR1 and CDR2 sequences are SGHTA and FQGNSA. The CDR3 bases are TGTGCCAGCAGCCCTATCGCGAACACTGAAGCTTTCTTT. Protein product: CASSPIANTEAFF.

The genes are TRBV9 and TRBJ2-2, with TRBD2 as a possible D gene (7 bases). The germline V gene encodes CDR1 SGDLS and CDR2 YYNGEE. This CDR3 region has 15 residues. The V end lost 3 bases, the J end lost 6 bases, and 15 bases lay between the germline ends. The CDR3 DNA reads TGTGCCAGCAGCGAGGGGGGGGCAGCGGCCGGGGAGCTGTTTTTT. Protein sequence: CASSEGGAAAGELFF.

The chain links TRBV20-1 to TRBJ2-1; D is uncertain. Deletions cut 1 base from V and 0 bases from J, with 10 bases between. CDR1 DFQATT and CDR2 SNEGSKA come from the germline V gene (reference sequence). The CDR3 loop spans 15 amino acids. CDR3 sequence reads: CSARGLDPSYNEQFF. The DNA for the CDR3 is TGCAGTGCTAGAGGTCTAGACCCCTCCTACAATGAGCAGTTCTTC.

This chain connects TRBV30 to TRBJ2-1; TRBD1 matches 7 bases. From germline, CDR1 is GTSNPN and CDR2 SVGIG (reference sequence). The CDR3 consists of 15 residues. V was clipped by 0 bases and J by 9 bases; unmatched bases: 11. The CDR3 sequence is CAWSVKGIGGSEQFF. CDR3 DNA sequence: TGTGCCTGGAGTGTAAAAGGGATAGGGGGCAGTGAGCAGTTCTTC.

The V call is TRBV14, the J call TRBJ1-1; unclear D gene. Germline V gene data show CDR1 as SGHDN and CDR2 as FVKESK. The CDR3 runs to 14 residues. Trimming removed 0 bases at V and 0 bases at J, with 5 bases between. The CDR3 is CASSQDRVNTEAFF. The CDR3 bases are TGTGCCAGCAGCCAAGACCGGGTGAACACTGAAGCTTTCTTT.

The chain joins TRBV7-2 to TRBJ2-5; D is possibly TRBD2 (7 bases). The germline gives CDR1 SGHTA, CDR2 FQGNSA. Trimming took 8 bases from V and 5 from J, leaving 21 bases between them. The CDR3 extends over 15 amino acids. CDR3 sequence reads: CASAGRGGRFETQYF. As DNA, the CDR3 is TGTGCCAGCGCCGGTAGGGGGGGGCGGTTTGAGACCCAGTACTTC.

This chain links TRBV5-1 with TRBJ1-1; 7 nucleotides agree with TRBD1. The V gene end was trimmed by 4 bases and the J gene end by 5 bases; junction bases not matched to a gene: 17. The CDR3 spans 17 residues. Germline CDR1 SGHRS, CDR2 YFSETQ. The CDR3 region has the DNA TGCGCCAGCAGCCCCCTGACAGGGATTGGAGGGGGTACTGAAGCTTTCTTT. As protein: CASSPLTGIGGGTEAFF. The full variable domain, with the rest looked up from reference TRBV5-1 and TRBJ1-1, is KAGVTQTPRYLIKTRGQQVTLSCSPISGHRSVSWYQQTPGQGLQFLFEYFSETQRNKGNFPGRFSGRQFSNSRSEMNVSTLELGDSALYLCASSPLTGIGGGTEAFFGQGTRLTVV.

V and J are TRBV5-4 and TRBJ2-5; a possible D gene is TRBD2 (7 bases). V lost 4 bases to trimming and J lost 1 base, with 14 bases between them. CDR3 length: 15 amino acids. Germline V gene lookup returns CDR1 SGHNT and CDR2 YYREEE (reference sequence). The CDR3 DNA is TGTGCCAGCAGCCCTGGGGGGGCTTTCCAAGAGACCCAGTACTTC. It translates to CASSPGGAFQETQYF.

CDR3 region: CASSVARPGPQHF. In DNA form, the CDR3 reads TGTGCCAGCAGCGTGGCTCGGCCGGGACCCCAGCATTTT. The rearrangement uses TRBV2 and TRBJ1-5; no clear D. The CDR3 length is 13 residues. Looked up from germline, CDR1 is SNHLY and CDR2 is FYNNEI. The ends were cut back, 6 bases at V and 10 bases at J, with 16 bases in the middle.

The chain couples TRBV6-5 to TRBJ2-3; TRBD1 is a possible D gene (5 bases). Germline V gives CDR1 MNHEY, CDR2 SVGAGI. This CDR3 has 12 amino acids. The V end was cut by 6 bases, the J end by 9 bases, with 13 bases between. In DNA form, the CDR3 reads TGTGCCAGCAGGACGACAGCCGGGACGCAGTATTTT. This codes for CASRTTAGTQYF.

This rearrangement joins TRBV6-6 to TRBJ2-6; D not certain. Germline values: CDR1 MNHNY, CDR2 SVGAGI (reference sequence). The CDR3 is 14 residues long. Trimming removed 6 bases from V and 4 bases from J, with 10 bases in between. CDR3 in DNA: TGTGCCAGCAGGATAACTTCAGGGGCCAACGTCCTGACTTTC. Protein sequence: CASRITSGANVLTF.

V usage is TRBV20-1 and J usage is TRBJ1-1; D is unresolved. Trimming removed 6 bases at V and 1 base at J, with 21 bases between. The CDR3 extends over 16 amino acids. CDR1 is DFQATT, CDR2 SNEGSKA, per germline (reference sequence). CDR3 amino acids: CSALTPLLGRNTEAFF. The CDR3 DNA sequence: TGCAGTGCCCTTACACCACTCCTGGGTCGGAACACTGAAGCTTTCTTT.